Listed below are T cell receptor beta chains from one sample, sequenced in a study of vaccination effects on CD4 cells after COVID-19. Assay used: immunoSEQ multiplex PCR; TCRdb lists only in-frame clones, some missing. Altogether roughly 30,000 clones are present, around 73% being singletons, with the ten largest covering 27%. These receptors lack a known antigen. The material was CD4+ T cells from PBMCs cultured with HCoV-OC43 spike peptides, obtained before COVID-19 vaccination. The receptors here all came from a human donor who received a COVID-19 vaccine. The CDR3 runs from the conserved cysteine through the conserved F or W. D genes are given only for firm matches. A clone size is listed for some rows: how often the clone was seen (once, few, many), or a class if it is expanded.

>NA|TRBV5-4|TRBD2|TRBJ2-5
TGTGCCAGCAGCCCGAAGGCGGGGGGCTTACAAGAGACCCAGTACTTC
CASSPKAGGLQETQYF
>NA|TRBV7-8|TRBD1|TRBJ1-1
TGTGCCAGCAGCCCGTTCGACAGGGGAAATGAAGCTTTCTTT
CASSPFDRGNEAFF
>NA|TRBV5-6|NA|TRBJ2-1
TGTGCCAGCAGCACCCGACAGAGCTCCTACAATGAGCAGTTCTTC
CASSTRQSSYNEQFF
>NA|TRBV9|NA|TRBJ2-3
TGTGCCAGCAGCGTAGGACCGGGAGACCGCACAGATACGCAGTATTTT
CASSVGPGDRTDTQYF
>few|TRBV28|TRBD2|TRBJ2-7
TGTGCCAGCGCTAGCGGGAGCTTCGACGAGCAGTACTTC
CASASGSFDEQYF
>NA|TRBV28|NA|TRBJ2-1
TGTGCCAGCAGTTTAAACTATGAGCAGTTCTTC
CASSLNYEQFF
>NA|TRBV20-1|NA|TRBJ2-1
TGCAGTGCTACGCAAGGCCATGAGCAGTTCTTC
CSATQGHEQFF
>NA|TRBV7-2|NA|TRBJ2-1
TGTGCCAGCAGCTTATTATCAACCCACAATGAGCAGTTCTTC
CASSLLSTHNEQFF
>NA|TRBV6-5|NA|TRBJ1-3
TGTGCCAGCAAGGAAGGCCCCGTCTCTGGAAACACCATATATTTT
CASKEGPVSGNTIYF
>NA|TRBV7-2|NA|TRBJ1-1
TGTGCCAGCAGCCCAGCGGGGGGGCGACTCTTGGGCACTGAAGCTTTCTTT
CASSPAGGRLLGTEAFF
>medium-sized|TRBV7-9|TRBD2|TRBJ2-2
TGTGCCAGCAGCTTAGTGCGGGGGGCGAACACCGGGGAGCTGTTTTTT
CASSLVRGANTGELFF
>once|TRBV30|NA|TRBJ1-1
TGTGCCTGGAGTGTACATGGGGTCACTGAAGCTTTCTTT
CAWSVHGVTEAFF
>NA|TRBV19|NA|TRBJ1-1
TGTGCCAGTAGTACCCCTAGGGGGGGCGGCACTGAAGCTTTCTTT
CASSTPRGGGTEAFF
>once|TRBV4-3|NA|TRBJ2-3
TGCGCCAGCAGCCACCCAGGGGAAGATACGCAGTATTTT
CASSHPGEDTQYF
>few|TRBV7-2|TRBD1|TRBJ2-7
TGTGCCAGCAGCTTAGGTCAGGGACAGGGTTTGCACGAGCAGTACTTC
CASSLGQGQGLHEQYF
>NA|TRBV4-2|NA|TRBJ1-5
TGTGCCAGCAGCCAAGGTGAGGCACTCGATCAGCCCCAGCATTTT
CASSQGEALDQPQHF
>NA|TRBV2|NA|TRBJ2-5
TGTGCCAGCTCTCGGGAGACCCAGTACTTC
CASSRETQYF
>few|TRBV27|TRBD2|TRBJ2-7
TGTGCCAGCAGTTTATGGCTAGCGGGGGGCTCCTACGAGCAGTACTTC
CASSLWLAGGSYEQYF
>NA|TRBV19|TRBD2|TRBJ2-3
TGTGCCAGTAGTCGGGGGGGCACAGATACGCAGTATTTT
CASSRGGTDTQYF
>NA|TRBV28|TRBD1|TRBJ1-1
TGTGCCAGCACCCCTAGGGGGCCCAGAGGGACTGAAGCTTTCTTT
CASTPRGPRGTEAFF
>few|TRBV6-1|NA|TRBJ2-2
TGTGCCAGCAGTGAGACGAACACCGGGGAGCTGTTTTTT
CASSETNTGELFF
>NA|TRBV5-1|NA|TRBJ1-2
TGCGCCAGCAGCTTGGCCGGGAGGACCGCCACCTATGGCTACACCTTC
CASSLAGRTATYGYTF
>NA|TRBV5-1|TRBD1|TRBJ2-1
TGCGCCAGCAGCGAAGGACAGGGGGCCTACAATGAGCAGTTCTTC
CASSEGQGAYNEQFF
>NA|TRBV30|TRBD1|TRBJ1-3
TGTGCCTGCCAACAACCGGGACAGGGAAACACCATATATTTT
CACQQPGQGNTIYF
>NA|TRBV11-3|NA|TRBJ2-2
TGTGCCAGCACCGTGGGGGGCGGGGAGCTGTTTTTT
CASTVGGGELFF
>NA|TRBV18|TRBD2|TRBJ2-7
TGTGCCAGCTCACCGGGACTAGCGGGAAGCGAGCAGTACTTC
CASSPGLAGSEQYF
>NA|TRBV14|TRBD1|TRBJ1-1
TGTGCCAGCAGCCCAGGGGGGACAGCGGCTTTCTTT
CASSPGGTAAFF
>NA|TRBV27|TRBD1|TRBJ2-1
TGTGCCAGCAGTTTATGGGGGACAGGGGCCTTTTCCTACAATGAGCAGTTCTTC
CASSLWGTGAFSYNEQFF
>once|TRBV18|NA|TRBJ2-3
TGTGCCAGCTCATCGTGGGGGGGCCAAACAGATACGCAGTATTTT
CASSSWGGQTDTQYF
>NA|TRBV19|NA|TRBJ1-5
TGTGCCAGTAGTATCCTACAGGCCGCGGCGAGCAATCAGCCCCAGCATTTT
CASSILQAAASNQPQHF
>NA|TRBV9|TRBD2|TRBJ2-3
TGTGCCAGCAGCGTAGCCACTAGCGGCAGCACAGATACGCAGTATTTT
CASSVATSGSTDTQYF
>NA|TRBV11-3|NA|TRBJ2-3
TGTGCCAGCAGCTTAACGGACACTTTCACAGATACGCAGTATTTT
CASSLTDTFTDTQYF
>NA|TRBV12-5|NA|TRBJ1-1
TGTGCTAGTGGTTTGGAAGCGAACACTGAAGCTTTCTTT
CASGLEANTEAFF
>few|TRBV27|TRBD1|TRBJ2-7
TGTGCCAGCAGCTACCGGACAGGGCCGTCCTACGAGCAGTACTTC
CASSYRTGPSYEQYF
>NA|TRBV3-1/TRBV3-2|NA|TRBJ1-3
TGTGCCAGCAGCCCCTGGGGCGGAAACACCATATATTTT
CASSPWGGNTIYF
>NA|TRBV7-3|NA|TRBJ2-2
TGTGCCAGCAGCAACCTCGCGGGGGCCACCGGGGAGCTGTTTTTT
CASSNLAGATGELFF
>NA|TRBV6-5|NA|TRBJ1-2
TGTGCCAGCAGTTACACGCAGGGGAACTATGGCTACACCTTC
CASSYTQGNYGYTF
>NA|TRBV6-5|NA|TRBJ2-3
TGTGCCAGCACCCAACACACCACAGATACGCAGTATTTT
CASTQHTTDTQYF
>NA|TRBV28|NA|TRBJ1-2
TGTGCCAGCAGAAGGCCCGACAGACTATATGGCTACACCTTC
CASRRPDRLYGYTF
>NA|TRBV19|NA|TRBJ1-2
TGTGCCAGTAGGCCAACGACAGTAACTAACTATGGCTACACCTTC
CASRPTTVTNYGYTF
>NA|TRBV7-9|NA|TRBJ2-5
TGTGCCAGCAGCTTAGAACAGTACCAAGAGACCCAGTACTTC
CASSLEQYQETQYF
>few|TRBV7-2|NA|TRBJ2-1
TGTGCCAGCAGCGTAGTGGTTGAGCAGTTCTTC
CASSVVVEQFF
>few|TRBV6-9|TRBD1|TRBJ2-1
TGTGCCAGCACCACACGTATCGACAGGGGGAATGAGCAGTTCTTC
CASTTRIDRGNEQFF
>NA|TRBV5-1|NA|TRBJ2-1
TGCGCCAGCAGCTTGAGGCTAGGGTACAATGAGCAGTTCTTC
CASSLRLGYNEQFF
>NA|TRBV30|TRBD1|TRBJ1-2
TGTGCCTCGGGACAGGGGCAGAGGGGTCATGGCTACACCTTC
CASGQGQRGHGYTF
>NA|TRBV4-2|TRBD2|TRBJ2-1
TGTGCCAGCAGCCCCCTGGGGACTAGCGGGGCAGATGAGCAGTTCTTC
CASSPLGTSGADEQFF
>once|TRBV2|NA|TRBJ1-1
TGTGCCAGCAGGAGGGATACTGAAGCTTTCTTT
CASRRDTEAFF
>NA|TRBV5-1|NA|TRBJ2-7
TGCGCCAGCAGCTTGACGGCTACATCCTACGAGCAGTACTTC
CASSLTATSYEQYF
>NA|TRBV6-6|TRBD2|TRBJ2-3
TGTGCCAGCAGACACCCCGGGGGGAGGTCTGCAGATACGCAGTATTTT
CASRHPGGRSADTQYF
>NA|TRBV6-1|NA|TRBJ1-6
TGTGCCAGCAGTGATCGGCGGTCGGCAGGGACTAATTCACCCCTCCACTTT
CASSDRRSAGTNSPLHF
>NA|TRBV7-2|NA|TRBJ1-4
TGTGCCAGCAGCTTAGGGACAGCGTCTAATGAAAAACTGTTTTTT
CASSLGTASNEKLFF
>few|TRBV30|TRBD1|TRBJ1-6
TGTGCCTGGAGCGTGATGGACAGGAGGGATTCACCCCTCCACTTT
CAWSVMDRRDSPLHF
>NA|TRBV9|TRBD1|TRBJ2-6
TGTGCCAGCAGCCCCCGACAGGGGACAAACTCAGGGGCCAACGTCCTGACTTTC
CASSPRQGTNSGANVLTF
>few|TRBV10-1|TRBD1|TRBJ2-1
TGCGCCAGCAGCACGACGAGGGACAGCCTCCTAGGGGGTGAGCAGTTCTTC
CASSTTRDSLLGGEQFF
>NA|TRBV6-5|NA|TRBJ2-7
TGTGCCAGCAGCCAAATTGGGGTCCAAGGTTACGAGCAGTACTTC
CASSQIGVQGYEQYF
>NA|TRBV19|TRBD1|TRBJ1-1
TGTGCCAGCCTCCGGGACAGGTTTTCGGGTGCTTTCTTT
CASLRDRFSGAFF
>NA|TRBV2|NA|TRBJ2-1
TGTGCCAGCAGTGCGACTAGTTGGGAGCAGTTCTTC
CASSATSWEQFF
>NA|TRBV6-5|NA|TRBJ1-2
TGTGCCAGCAGGACGGGGGCTTACTATGGCTACACCTTC
CASRTGAYYGYTF
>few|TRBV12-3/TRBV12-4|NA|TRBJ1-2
TGTGCCAGCTCGGAAGGCTATGGCTACACCTTC
CASSEGYGYTF
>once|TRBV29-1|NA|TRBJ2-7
TGCAGCGTTATTGAAGGCGGGGCCTACGAGCAGTACTTC
CSVIEGGAYEQYF